The 15 T cell receptor beta chains listed next were all sequenced from one sample in a study of shared clonotypes between healthy human individuals. The protocol was immunoSEQ multiplex PCR, while the TCRdb copy is restricted to in-frame clones and leaves out a portion. The sample lists approximately 2.4 million clones; approximately 95% were seen once. Sequencing was done on a sample of naive CD4+ T cells sorted from blood. Subset reported: CD45RA+ positively selected. The receptors originated from a young man in good health.

This clone came up once. V is TRBV27 and J is TRBJ2-2; the D gene is possibly TRBD1 (6 bases). Germline CDR1 and CDR2: MNHEY and SMNVEV (reference sequence). Trimming shortened V by 2 bases and J by 0 bases, and 13 bases separated the two germline ends. The CDR3 consists of 17 residues. This chain's CDR3 is CASSLVGGGPNTGELFF. CDR3 bases: TGTGCCAGCAGTTTAGTAGGTGGGGGCCCGAACACCGGGGAGCTGTTTTTT.

This rearrangement joins TRBV5-1 to TRBJ2-7; the match to TRBD1 covers 7 bases. The CDR3 totals 13 residues. Germline-derived CDR1 and CDR2 are SGHRS and YFSETQ. The ends lost 2 bases at V and 4 bases at J; junction bases unmatched: 3. Here the CDR3 reads CASSLDREYEQYF. The CDR3 DNA follows: TGCGCCAGCAGCTTAGACAGGGAGTACGAGCAGTACTTC.

Note on this clone: The same CDR3 arises from other DNA sequences in this sample as well. The chain couples TRBV19 to TRBJ1-1, with TRBD1 matching 7 bases. The junction had 3 bases not matched to a gene; V was cut back by 4 bases and J by 1 base. Looked up from germline, CDR1 is LNHDA and CDR2 is SQIVND (reference sequence). The CDR3 is 14 residues long. The CDR3 coding sequence is TGTGCCAGTAGTACTCGACAGGGGAACACTGAAGCTTTCTTT. This codes for CASSTRQGNTEAFF.

V gene TRBV5-6 combines with J gene TRBJ2-5, with D perhaps TRBD1 or TRBD2 (5 bases each). The CDR3 spans 14 residues. CDR1 is SGHDT, CDR2 YYEEEE, per germline. Trimming removed 3 bases from V and 2 bases from J, with 11 bases in between. For the CDR3, the DNA is TGTGCCAGCAGCTCCGGGGCAGTTCAAGAGACCCAGTACTTC. It codes for CASSSGAVQETQYF.

CDR3 in amino acids: CASSLYTTTNEKLFF. The DNA for the CDR3 is TGCGCCAGCAGCCTATACACCACAACTAATGAAAAACTGTTTTTT. V is TRBV5-1 and J is TRBJ1-4; D unclear. The CDR3 is 15 residues long. Per germline, CDR1 SGHRS and CDR2 YFSETQ. V lost 4 bases and J lost 0, with 10 bases in between. Filled out from reference TRBV5-1 and TRBJ1-4, the complete variable domain reads KAGVTQTPRYLIKTRGQQVTLSCSPISGHRSVSWYQQTPGQGLQFLFEYFSETQRNKGNFPGRFSGRQFSNSRSEMNVSTLELGDSALYLCASSLYTTTNEKLFFGSGTQLSVL.

The chain links TRBV5-6 to TRBJ1-2; D may be TRBD1 (6 bases). The germline V gene encodes CDR1 SGHDT and CDR2 YYEEEE. The CDR3 runs to 19 residues. With 0 bases removed from V and 2 bases from J, the gap between germline ends came to 23 bases. The CDR3 sequence: CASSLVALGTRGQNYGYTF. Written as DNA, the CDR3 is TGTGCCAGCAGCTTGGTAGCATTAGGGACGAGGGGACAAAACTATGGCTACACCTTC.

This rearrangement joins TRBV6-5 to TRBJ1-5; D not resolved. This CDR3 is 15 amino acids long. Trimming removed 6 bases at V and 6 bases at J, with 18 bases between. Per the germline V gene, CDR1 is MNHEY and CDR2 is SVGAGI. The CDR3 nucleotides read TGTGCCAGCAGCCCCGACGGGCTAGCGGGTCAGCCCCAGCATTTT. Protein product: CASSPDGLAGQPQHF.

This sequence joins TRBV6-5 and TRBJ1-5; the D is unclear. Trimming removed 7 bases from V and 5 bases from J, with 15 bases in between. The germline V gene has CDR1 MNHEY and CDR2 SVGAGI. This CDR3 spans 14 amino acids. In nucleotides, the CDR3 is TGTGCCAGCATAAGAGTTTGGGAAGATCAGCCCCAGCATTTT. Translated, it gives CASIRVWEDQPQHF.

This chain connects TRBV29-1 to TRBJ1-5; no clear D. Germline V gene lookup returns CDR1 SQVTM and CDR2 ANQGSEA. V was pared by 3 bases and J by 4 bases, with 10 bases between. The CDR3 covers 13 residues. In DNA form, the CDR3 reads TGCAGCGTTGATGTTGGGAGGAATCAGCCCCAGCATTTT. This codes for CSVDVGRNQPQHF.

The chain links TRBV7-9 to TRBJ2-7; perhaps D is TRBD1 or TRBD2 (6 bases each). Trimming removed 5 bases at V and 7 bases at J, with 18 bases between. The CDR3 contains 14 residues. Germline loops: CDR1 SEHNR, CDR2 FQNEAQ (reference sequence). CDR3 region: CASSPSSGAGEQYF. The DNA of the CDR3 is TGTGCCAGCAGCCCCAGTTCGGGGGCGGGGGAGCAGTACTTC.

Details on this clone: This same CDR3 is encoded by further DNA sequences in the sample. The chain carries TRBV6-5 and TRBJ1-4; D is uncertain. CDR1 and CDR2 from the germline V gene are MNHEY and SVGAGI. Deletions cut 6 bases from V and 4 bases from J, with 15 bases between. CDR3 length: 15 amino acids. CDR3 protein: CASSQGFSVNEKLFF. Here the CDR3 DNA reads TGTGCCAGCAGCCAAGGGTTCTCCGTTAATGAAAAACTGTTTTTT.

The gene calls are TRBV30 and TRBJ2-5; 10 positions agree with TRBD2. The trim removed 2 bases at V and 1 base at J, leaving 7 bases unmatched. This CDR3 is built from 16 residues. Germline-derived CDR1 and CDR2 are GTSNPN and SVGIG (reference sequence). This CDR3 is CAWSLFSGRTQETQYF. The CDR3 DNA reads TGTGCCTGGAGTCTCTTTAGCGGGAGGACCCAAGAGACCCAGTACTTC.

The chain couples TRBV10-2 to TRBJ2-2; D unclear. V was clipped by 2 bases and J by 5 bases, with 12 bases between them. Germline V gene sequence: CDR1 WSHSY, CDR2 SAAADI. This CDR3 spans 15 amino acids. CDR3 nucleotides: TGCGCCAGCAGTGAGCAGTTTTTGCAAACCGGGGAGCTGTTTTTT. Encoded protein: CASSEQFLQTGELFF.

The chain uses TRBV4-1 and TRBJ2-1; D is ambiguous. Trimming removed 4 bases at V and 0 bases at J, with 13 bases between. Germline CDR1 and CDR2: MGHRA and YSYEKL. This CDR3 spans 16 amino acids. The CDR3 is CASSPGPKSSYNEQFF. CDR3 nucleotide sequence: TGCGCCAGCAGCCCCGGACCGAAAAGCTCCTACAATGAGCAGTTCTTC.

As regards this clone: This sample includes further DNA sequences coding for the same CDR3. The CDR3 DNA follows: TGTGCCAGCAGCTTACAGGGAACAGAGACCCAGTACTTC. Protein: CASSLQGTETQYF. V gene TRBV11-3 combines with J gene TRBJ2-5; a weak D match, TRBD1 (5 bases). The CDR3 length is 13 residues. Per the germline V gene, CDR1 is SGHNT and CDR2 is YENEEA. Trimming pared 2 bases from V and 4 bases from J, leaving 8 bases between.